The 2 T cell receptor beta chains below were found in one sample sequenced in a study of early T cells in non-severe SARS-CoV-2 infection. MiXCR, applied by TCRdb to the 5' RACE reads, yields one record per CDR3 protein. Of tens of thousands of distinct CDR3 sequences listed, around 15% were seen once; the top ten hold around 10%. The sample consisted of whole blood. The receptors were sampled from an adult who was a healthcare worker with PCR-confirmed SARS-CoV-2 infection or an uninfected control (not recorded which).

This clonotype was detected once. V usage is TRBV4-3 and J usage is TRBJ1-1; TRBD1 might be the D (5 bases). Between the trimmed V and J ends, which lost 3 bases and 6 bases, there was a span of 17 bases. From germline, CDR1 is LGHNA and CDR2 YSLEER. The CDR3 spans 15 residues. The CDR3 DNA is TGCGCCAGCAGCCAGGGGCCCCGCGGGGGGTCTGAAGCTTTCTTT. This gives the protein CASSQGPRGGSEAFF.

This clonotype was observed a handful of times. This chain links TRBV6-6 with TRBJ2-3, with D perhaps TRBD2 (5 bases). Trimming shortened V by 6 bases and J by 3 bases, and 13 bases separated the two germline ends. The CDR3 spans 14 residues. CDR1 and CDR2 (germline): MNHNY, SVGAGI (reference sequence). The CDR3 sequence: CASSIPGGTDTQYF. The DNA of the CDR3 is TGTGCCAGCAGCATACCCGGCGGGACAGATACGCAGTATTTT.